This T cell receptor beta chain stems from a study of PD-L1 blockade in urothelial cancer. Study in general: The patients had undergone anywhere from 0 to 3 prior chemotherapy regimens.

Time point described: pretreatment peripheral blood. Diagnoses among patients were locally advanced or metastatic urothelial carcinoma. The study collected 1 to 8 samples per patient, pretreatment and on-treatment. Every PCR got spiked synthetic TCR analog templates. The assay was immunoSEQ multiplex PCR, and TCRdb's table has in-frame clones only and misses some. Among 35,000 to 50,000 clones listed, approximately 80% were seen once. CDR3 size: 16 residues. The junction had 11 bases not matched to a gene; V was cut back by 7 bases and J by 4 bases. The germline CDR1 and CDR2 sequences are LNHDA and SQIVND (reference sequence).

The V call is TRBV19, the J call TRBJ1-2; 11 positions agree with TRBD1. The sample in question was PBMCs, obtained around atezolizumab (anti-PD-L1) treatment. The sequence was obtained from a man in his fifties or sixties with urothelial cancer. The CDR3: CASTSGQGAFGYGYTF. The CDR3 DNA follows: TGTGCCAGTACCTCTGGACAGGGGGCATTTGGCTATGGCTACACCTTC.